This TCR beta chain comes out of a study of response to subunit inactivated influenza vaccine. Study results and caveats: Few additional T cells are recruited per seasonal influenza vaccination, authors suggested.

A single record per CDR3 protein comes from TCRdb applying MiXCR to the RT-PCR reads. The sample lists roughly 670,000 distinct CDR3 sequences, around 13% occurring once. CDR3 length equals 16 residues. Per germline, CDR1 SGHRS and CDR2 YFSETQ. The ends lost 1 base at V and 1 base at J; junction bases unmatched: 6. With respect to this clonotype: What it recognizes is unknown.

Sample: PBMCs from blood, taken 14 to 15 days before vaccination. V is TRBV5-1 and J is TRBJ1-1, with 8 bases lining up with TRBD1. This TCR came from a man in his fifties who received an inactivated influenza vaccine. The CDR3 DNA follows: TGCGCCAGCAGCTTGTCCCCCGGGACAGGGAACACTGAAGCTTTCTTT. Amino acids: CASSLSPGTGNTEAFF.